Below, 24 T cell receptor beta chains from the same sample are listed, as sequenced in a study of regulatory T cells in long-lasting Graves disease. Time point meaning: newly diagnosed GD, antithyroid drugs for less than 3 months. With RNA extracted from PBMCs as input, the TCR library was made. Both iRepertoire HTBI primers and Arm-PCR of CDR3 regions were used to build the TCR beta libraries. MiXCR, applied by TCRdb to the multiplex PCR reads, yields one record per CDR3 protein. Here the sample spans approximately 400,000 distinct CDR3 sequences, roughly 15% being singletons. The material was peripheral blood mononuclear cells (PBMCs), obtained at new diagnosis, from a patient treated with antithyroid drugs. The receptors shown here come from a female donor with Graves disease.

This clonotype has a count of ten or more. This CDR3 reads CASEGALGTEAFF. The CDR3 coding sequence is TGTGCCTCCGAGGGGGCCTTAGGCACTGAAGCTTTCTTT. The chain links TRBV10-3 to TRBJ1-1, with TRBD1 matching 7 bases. The CDR3 length is 13 residues. CDR1 and CDR2 from the germline V gene are ENHRY and SYGVKD. The V gene end was trimmed by 11 bases and the J gene end by 4 bases; junction bases not matched to a gene: 10.

This clonotype was recorded at least ten times. The chain is built from TRBV29-1 and TRBJ2-1, with D tentatively TRBD1 or TRBD2 (5 bases each). The CDR3 runs to 16 residues. CDR1 is SQVTM and CDR2 is ANQGSEA in the germline V gene. The V end was cut by 0 bases, the J end by 3 bases, with 15 bases between. CDR3 in amino acids: CSVEDGFGGGYNEQFF. CDR3 nucleotides: TGCAGCGTTGAAGATGGTTTCGGTGGGGGCTACAATGAGCAGTTCTTC.

Only a few counts were recorded for this clonotype. V is TRBV6-2 or TRBV6-3 and J is TRBJ1-2, with 12 bases fitting TRBD1. V lost 0 bases to trimming and J lost 4 bases; unmatched junction nucleotides: 3. The CDR3 is 16 amino acids. CDR1 is MNHEY, CDR2 SVGEGT, per germline. DNA for the CDR3: TGTGCCAGCAGTTACTCCGGGACAGGGGGCAGCTATGGCTACACCTTC. It codes for CASSYSGTGGSYGYTF.

In regard to this clonotype: One base away lies a much larger clone, so this may be a sequencing read error. This rearrangement joins TRBV11-2 to TRBJ2-7, with D possibly TRBD2 on 5 matching bases. This CDR3 region has 15 residues. V shed 5 bases and J shed 5 bases, with 19 bases lying between them. The germline V gene has CDR1 SGHAT and CDR2 FQNNGV. The CDR3 nucleotides are TGTGCCAGCAGCCTTAGGCGTGCGGGCTTCCACGAGCAGTACTTC. This gives the protein CASSLRRAGFHEQYF.

The table lists this clonotype with many counts. The V and J genes are TRBV12-3 or TRBV12-4 and TRBJ1-1; D call uncertain. The CDR3 contains 13 residues. V lost 3 bases to trimming and J lost 7 bases, with 12 bases between them. In DNA, the CDR3 is TGTGCCAGCAGTTTGTCACGGATTAGTGAAGCTTTCTTT. Translated, it gives CASSLSRISEAFF.

In its sample, this clonotype was seen a few times. The V and J genes are TRBV6-1 and TRBJ1-4; D not resolved. Germline assignment: CDR1 MNHNS and CDR2 SASEGT. Trimming took 5 bases from V and 2 from J, leaving 9 bases between them. The length of the CDR3 is 14 residues. CDR3 DNA: TGTGCCAGCAGTCCAGGAGACACTAATGAAAAACTGTTTTTT. The encoded protein is CASSPGDTNEKLFF.

This rearrangement joins TRBV5-6 to TRBJ2-2; unclear D gene. The CDR3 consists of 15 residues. Germline V gene lookup returns CDR1 SGHDT and CDR2 YYEEEE. The V end was cut by 4 bases, the J end by 2 bases, with 12 bases between. This CDR3 reads CASSLEWGNTGELFF. In DNA, the CDR3 is TGTGCCAGCAGCCTTGAATGGGGTAACACCGGGGAGCTGTTTTTT.

This clonotype has a handful of counts. A much larger clone differs from this one at a single base, so this may be a read error. The rearrangement joins TRBV12-3 or TRBV12-4 to TRBJ2-1, with TRBD1 identical over 10 bases. V dropped 10 bases and J dropped 8; count of bases not matched to a gene: 11. The CDR3 contains 14 residues. CDR3 sequence: CANNSGDRGHEQFF. The CDR3 bases are TGTGCCAACAATTCCGGGGACAGGGGACATGAGCAGTTCTTC.

With regard to this clonotype: This probably arose from a read error, given a far larger clone one base away. As the CDR3 is not closed by the conserved phenylalanine or tryptophan, this likely results from a read error. This rearrangement joins TRBV2 to TRBJ2-1; TRBD2 matches 11 bases. V shed 6 bases, J shed 8 bases, and the junction held 15 bases outside the gene matches. The germline CDR1 and CDR2 sequences are SNHLY and FYNNEI. The CDR3 is made up of 17 amino acids. The chain's CDR3 is CASSPRATSGRGDEQFS. The CDR3 DNA reads as TGTGCCAGCAGCCCCAGAGCTACTAGCGGGAGAGGCGATGAGCAGTTCTCC.

A note on this clonotype: Because the CDR3 is missing its conserved closing phenylalanine or tryptophan, this is likely a read error. V is TRBV28 and J is TRBJ1-2; D is undetermined. Germline assignment: CDR1 MDHEN and CDR2 SYDVKM. There are 14 residues in the CDR3. The V and J ends lost 1 base and 4 bases respectively, with 10 bases between them. CDR3 DNA: TGTGCCAGCAGTTTATTATCAACCGGCTATGGCTACACCTCC. It encodes CASSLLSTGYGYTS.

There are a few counts of this clonotype. This chain joins TRBV30 and TRBJ2-2; no definite D call. The V end was cut by 2 bases, the J end by 3 bases, with 25 bases between. In germline, CDR1 is GTSNPN, CDR2 SVGIG (reference sequence). This CDR3 is 19 amino acids long. The CDR3 DNA reads as TGTGCCTGGAGTCGGTTCGGCAGGACCAGCCGGCGCGACACCGGGGAGCTGTTTTTT. Amino acids: CAWSRFGRTSRRDTGELFF.

This clonotype was counted only a few times. The V and J genes are TRBV28 and TRBJ2-2; D could derive from TRBD1 or TRBD2 (5 bases each). The CDR3 contains 16 residues. Trimming left V 5 bases short and J 5 bases short, with 18 bases between. Looked up from germline, CDR1 is MDHEN and CDR2 is SYDVKM. CDR3: CASSIPGQGQTGELFF. The DNA of the CDR3 is TGTGCCAGCAGTATTCCGGGGCAGGGTCAAACCGGGGAGCTGTTTTTT.

This clonotype was picked up many times. This chain connects TRBV20-1 to TRBJ1-5; 9 bases fit TRBD1. CDR1 DFQATT and CDR2 SNEGSKA come from the germline V gene (reference sequence). J lost 8 bases, V lost 3 bases, and 8 bases had no gene match. This CDR3 is 14 amino acids long. In DNA, the CDR3 is TGCAGTGCTAGTCCCGGGACAGGGATGGAGCCCCAGCATTTT. It yields the protein CSASPGTGMEPQHF.

This clonotype was recorded a few times. The rearrangement uses TRBV9 and TRBJ2-2; D possibly matches TRBD1 or TRBD2 (5 bases each). The germline CDR1 and CDR2 sequences are SGDLS and YYNGEE. This CDR3 region has 18 residues. Trimming pared 3 bases from V and 1 base from J, leaving 19 bases between. CDR3 amino acids: CASSGGPGRGLNTGELFF. CDR3 DNA: TGTGCCAGCAGCGGAGGCCCGGGACGGGGATTGAACACCGGGGAGCTGTTTTTT.

This clonotype has more than one count but fewer than ten. It may be a read error: a sequence one base away is much more abundant. The rearrangement uses TRBV12-3 or TRBV12-4 and TRBJ1-1; D ambiguous. This CDR3 has 14 residues. V was shortened by 7 bases and J by 0 bases, with 12 bases between the two germline ends. This chain's CDR3 is CASTFTGMNTEAFF. In DNA form, the CDR3 reads TGTGCCAGCACTTTTACCGGGATGAACACTGAAGCTTTCTTT.

This clonotype was seen a handful of times. This chain's CDR3 is CASSLGLRTSGRGEQFF. The CDR3 DNA follows: TGTGCCAGCAGCTTAGGGTTACGGACTAGCGGGAGAGGGGAGCAGTTCTTC. The chain carries TRBV7-2 and TRBJ2-1; 13 bases align to TRBD2. V gave up 1 base and J gave up 10 bases; unmatched junction bases: 10. Germline CDR1 reads SGHTA; CDR2 reads FQGNSA. This CDR3 has 17 amino acids.

As regards this clonotype: A read error likely explains this, since a far larger clone differs by one base. The chain joins TRBV7-2 to TRBJ2-1; 7 nucleotides agree with TRBD1. CDR1 SGHTA and CDR2 FQGNSA come from the germline V gene. Trimming took 6 bases from V and 13 from J; bases not matched to a gene: 12. CDR3 length: 13 residues. CDR3 loop: CASRLTGTETQFF. The CDR3 coding sequence is TGTGCCAGCAGGTTGACAGGGACGGAGACCCAGTTCTTC.

This clonotype appeared a few times. The rearrangement uses TRBV28 and TRBJ2-2; maybe TRBD2 (5 bases). V gave up 2 bases and J gave up 5 bases, with 15 bases separating them. The CDR3 spans 16 residues. The germline CDR1 and CDR2 sequences are MDHEN and SYDVKM. CDR3 loop: CASSLSGSPRTGELFF. DNA for the CDR3: TGTGCCAGCAGTTTAAGCGGCAGTCCCCGAACCGGGGAGCTGTTTTTT.

This clonotype occurred many times. The V call is TRBV11-2, the J call TRBJ1-2, with TRBD1 identical over 7 bases. Germline values: CDR1 SGHAT, CDR2 FQNNGV. The CDR3 sequence is 15 residues long. The V segment lost 5 bases and the J segment 6 bases; nucleotides outside the gene matches: 12. CDR3 in DNA: TGTGCCAGCAGCCCGTGGACAGGAGGGGTAAATGGCTACACCTTC. This sequence encodes CASSPWTGGVNGYTF.

The sample holds a few counts of this clonotype. The chain combines TRBV27 with TRBJ1-1, with TRBD1 identical over 9 bases. Per the germline V gene, CDR1 is MNHEY and CDR2 is SMNVEV (reference sequence). V lost 6 bases to trimming and J lost 3 bases; unmatched junction nucleotides: 11. This CDR3 is built from 16 residues. The CDR3 DNA sequence: TGTGCCAGCAGCTCCGGGACAGGGAGGTTCGACACTGAAGCTTTCTTT. It yields the protein CASSSGTGRFDTEAFF.

The chain joins TRBV6-1 to TRBJ2-7; D call uncertain. The CDR3 is 12 amino acids. Germline lookup yields CDR1 MNHNS and CDR2 SASEGT. The V end was cut by 7 bases, the J end by 2 bases, with 9 bases between. CDR3 nucleotides: TGTGCCAGCAACCAGAATCCCTACGAGCAGTACTTC. Encoded protein: CASNQNPYEQYF.

This clonotype was counted ten times or more. CDR3 sequence reads: CSAPQGPFYGYTF. The CDR3 region has the DNA TGCAGTGCTCCACAGGGGCCCTTCTATGGCTACACCTTC. V and J are TRBV20-1 and TRBJ1-2; 7 nucleotides line up with TRBD1. Looked up from germline, CDR1 is DFQATT and CDR2 is SNEGSKA (reference sequence). The CDR3 covers 13 residues. V was clipped by 5 bases and J by 4 bases; unmatched bases: 7.

This clonotype was seen a few times. A read error may be the cause here, since a much bigger clone is one base away. The V gene is TRBV5-1, the J gene TRBJ2-7; no definite D call. Looked up from germline, CDR1 is SGHRS and CDR2 is YFSETQ. Trimming took off 2 bases at V and 7 bases at J, with 25 bases between the two ends. The CDR3 extends over 17 amino acids. The chain's CDR3 is CASSFTARSRSYNEQYF. The CDR3 DNA follows: TGCGCCAGCAGCTTTACGGCGAGGTCCCGCTCCTACAATGAGCAGTACTTC.

In this sample, this clonotype turned up many times. The chain carries TRBV12-3 or TRBV12-4 and TRBJ1-1, with 9 bases identical to TRBD1. Losses at the gene ends were 6 bases for V and 1 base for J; bases not matched to a gene: 3. CDR3 length: 14 amino acids. CDR3 residues: CASSQGQGNTEAFF. The CDR3 bases are TGTGCCAGCAGCCAGGGACAGGGGAACACTGAAGCTTTCTTT.